Listed below are T cell receptor beta chains from one sample, sequenced in a study of blood T cell repertoires in COVID-19. Some clones are missing from TCRdb's copy, which holds only in-frame ones; the method was immunoSEQ multiplex PCR. The data show over 100,000 clones, with more than 75% seen just once and approximately 9.8% held by the top ten. The sequencing input was peripheral blood. The receptors come from a man between 60 and 75 years old with active or convalescent COVID-19. The CDR3 runs from the conserved cysteine through the conserved F or W. A D gene is named only where the DNA matches it firmly. Size values are once, few and many counts, or a class for expanded clones, and some rows have none.

D: NA
J: TRBJ2-1
V: TRBV9
size: NA
DNA: TGTGCCAGCAGCGTAGACAGGGCTGAGCAGTTCTTC
CDR3: CASSVDRAEQFF

D: TRBD1
J: TRBJ1-3
V: TRBV28
size: NA
DNA: TGTGCCAGCAAACTCCTTGGGGACAGGTCTGGAAACACCATATATTTT
CDR3: CASKLLGDRSGNTIYF

D: TRBD1
J: TRBJ1-3
V: TRBV6-5
size: NA
DNA: TGTGCCAGCAGTACAGGGGGCTCTGGAAACACCATATATTTT
CDR3: CASSTGGSGNTIYF

D: TRBD1
J: TRBJ2-1
V: TRBV7-6
size: NA
DNA: TGTGCCAGCAGCTTAACCCACAGGGGATCATACAATGAGCAGTTCTTC
CDR3: CASSLTHRGSYNEQFF

D: NA
J: TRBJ2-3
V: TRBV28
size: NA
DNA: TGTGCCAGCAGTCCGTCGGGGAGCACAGATACGCAGTATTTT
CDR3: CASSPSGSTDTQYF

D: TRBD1
J: TRBJ1-2
V: TRBV10-3
size: NA
DNA: TGTGCCATCACCTCAGGGGACAGGGAAAAGGGTGGCTACACCTTC
CDR3: CAITSGDREKGGYTF

D: NA
J: TRBJ2-3
V: TRBV7-2
size: NA
DNA: TGTGCCAGCAGCTTAGACCCTCGGGTCTCGCGCACAGATACGCAGTATTTT
CDR3: CASSLDPRVSRTDTQYF

D: TRBD1
J: TRBJ2-1
V: TRBV7-9
size: NA
DNA: TGTGCCAGCAGCTCATCGGACAGGGCCAATGAGCAGTTCTTC
CDR3: CASSSSDRANEQFF

D: NA
J: TRBJ2-5
V: TRBV7-2
size: once
DNA: TGTGCCAGCAGCTTCCGCCATGGGAGTGGGGGGGAGACCCAGTACTTC
CDR3: CASSFRHGSGGETQYF

D: TRBD2
J: TRBJ2-3
V: TRBV3-1/TRBV3-2
size: NA
DNA: TGTGCCAGCAGCCTGACTAGCGGGAGGGCCGGGGTGGCAGATACGCAGTATTTT
CDR3: CASSLTSGRAGVADTQYF

D: NA
J: TRBJ2-1
V: TRBV29-1
size: NA
DNA: TGCAGCGCCTACTCTTTGATACGTCACAATGAGCAGTTCTTC
CDR3: CSAYSLIRHNEQFF

D: NA
J: TRBJ1-3
V: TRBV11-2
size: NA
DNA: TGTGCCAGCAGCTCGGGGGGCTGGGGGCCTGGAAACACCATATATTTT
CDR3: CASSSGGWGPGNTIYF

D: TRBD1
J: TRBJ1-4
V: TRBV2
size: NA
DNA: TGTGCCAGTATCCGGGACAGGGTTGAAAAACTGTTTTTT
CDR3: CASIRDRVEKLFF

D: NA
J: TRBJ2-5
V: TRBV4-1
size: NA
DNA: TGCGCCAGCAGCCAAGACACAGAGGAGGTCGAAGAGACCCAGTACTTC
CDR3: CASSQDTEEVEETQYF

D: TRBD1
J: TRBJ2-1
V: TRBV7-3
size: NA
DNA: TGTGCCAGCAGCTTAAGGGACAGGGGGCGAAGCTACAATGAGCAGTTCTTC
CDR3: CASSLRDRGRSYNEQFF

D: TRBD1
J: TRBJ1-4
V: TRBV5-1
size: NA
DNA: TGCGCCAGCAGCCAACTACAGGGGCCTAATGAAAAACTGTTTTTT
CDR3: CASSQLQGPNEKLFF